This T cell receptor (beta chain) originates from a study of blood T cell repertoires in COVID-19 (dated by TCRdb to about 2020). About the investigation overall: The collaborator samples originated in the United States, Italy and Spain and spanned the acute and convalescent phases of COVID-19. The prospective study material was composed of cDNA or gDNA derived from T cells, B-cell-depleted T cells, or PBMCs. Deeply sampled blood TCRbeta repertoires from subjects exposed to, actively infected with, or recovered from COVID-19 were included in the dataset. The repertoires were released in a freely available public database intended as a resource for research on the immune response to SARS-CoV-2. Samples were obtained from the ongoing ImmuneRACE study (first 160 participants) and from 1,254 subjects provided by 6 global collaborators. Sample metadata almost always included a de-identified subject ID, COVID-19 status, age in years and sex. HLA class I and class II types, where available, came from metadata supplied by the sample provider rather than from assay-based typing. Study-level results and caveats: How much clinical and demographic metadata was included differed by source and by participant, and the metadata was provided uncurated.

V gives up 1 base and J gives up 8 bases, and the segment between their germline ends measures 20 bases. The CDR3 has 17 amino acids, counting the end cysteine and phenylalanine. This entry keeps only the CDR3 DNA: 51 bases, framed from base 1. CDR1 and CDR2, per the germline V gene, are MDHEN and SYDVKM. The immunoSEQ Assay, a bias-controlled multiplex PCR, was used to amplify TCRbeta CDR3 regions from genomic DNA. From the authors' description of their analysis: Nucleated cell counts per sample were estimated from amplification of reference gene primers within the assay. To quantify the absolute abundance of each unique TCRbeta CDR3 rearrangement, sequence reads were collapsed and filtered. For each sample, productive Simpson clonality was calculated by taking the square root of Simpson's diversity index across productive rearrangements. Here the immuneACCESS table is served through TCRdb, limited to in-frame sequences with V and J called. Missing clones are a known gap in these copies; in checked studies unresolved V genes cover under half, and the rest lacks a known reason. The V and J calls and clone size come from that table; D and trimming were worked out from the DNA. The sample table contains about 71,000 clones; only one count was recorded for just over 90% of them. Under 6.5% of the sample comes from the top ten.

The collaborating institutions used their own protocols to collect whole blood in K2EDTA tubes. For TCRbeta analysis, collaborator samples were shipped as frozen whole blood, as isolated PBMCs, or as DNA extracted from either sample type. With regard to this clone: Its cognate antigen has yet to be identified. No much larger clone exists at a distance of one base, and base qualities are not known.

The source of this sequence is a young woman with acute or convalescent COVID-19. The receptor chain draws on TRBV28 and TRBJ1-4; TRBD1 is a weak D gene call, 6 bases matching. The specimen sequenced was peripheral blood. The DNA is as follows: TGTGCCAGCAGTTTATCTGGTCCGGGGGGCGAGGGGGAAAAACTGTTTTTT. Translated, this gives CASSLSGPGGEGEKLFF.